This T cell receptor (beta chain) stems from a study of blood T cell repertoires in COVID-19 (TCRdb year 2020). Background on the whole study: Samples from collaborators originated in the United States, Italy and Spain and spanned both the acute and convalescent phases of COVID-19. The material from the prospective study consisted of cDNA or gDNA derived from T cells, B-cell-depleted T cells, or PBMCs. The dataset comprised deeply sampled blood TCRbeta repertoires from subjects exposed to, actively infected with, or recovered from COVID-19. The repertoires were made available in a free public database intended to serve as a resource for research on the immune response to SARS-CoV-2. Samples came from the ongoing ImmuneRACE study (first 160 participants) plus 1,254 subjects from 6 global collaborators. The sample metadata nearly always contained a de-identified subject ID, COVID-19 status, age in years and sex. HLA class I and class II types, where available, came from metadata supplied by the sample provider rather than from assay-based typing. The study at large found these results: The quantity of clinical and demographic metadata differed by source and by participant and was supplied without curation.

TCRbeta CDR3 regions were amplified from genomic DNA using the immunoSEQ Assay, a bias-controlled multiplex PCR. In the paper's pipeline: The number of nucleated cells in each sample was estimated from the amplification of reference gene primers within the assay. Sequence reads were collapsed and filtered to measure the absolute abundance of every unique TCRbeta CDR3 rearrangement. Productive Simpson clonality was computed per sample as the square root of Simpson's diversity index over productive rearrangements. The table was pulled from immuneACCESS by TCRdb, which kept in-frame rearrangements only. Such tables lose some clones; where checked, under half of the loss comes from unresolved V genes, and the rest has no known cause. V, J and clone size reflect that table, while D and trimming were determined from the DNA. Within this sample are roughly 520,000 clones, with approximately 88% of them counted one time only. The top ten constitute 1.8% of the sample.

This clone was seen only a few times. What antigen it recognizes has not been identified. Per-base quality was not reported, and no clone a single base away is much larger than it. Participants in the prospective study were aged about 18 to 95 years, lived in more than 20 United States geographic areas, and enrolled through a virtual design. Cohort assignment in the prospective study relied on participant-reported clinical history from a screening survey and a study questionnaire. Recovered participants in ImmuneRACE Cohort 3 were defined by two consecutive negative NP/OP PCR tests, clearance by a healthcare professional, or resolution of symptoms. In the prospective study, mobile phlebotomists collected whole blood, serum and a nasopharyngeal or oropharyngeal swab from each participant. Additional blood draws and questionnaires over an approximately 2-month period could optionally be provided by prospective study participants. Before DNA extraction, blood samples from the prospective study were shipped at room temperature or frozen.

Counted from cysteine to phenylalanine, this CDR3 has 17 amino acids. CDR3 DNA is the only sequence kept; it has 51 bases, read in frame from the first base. V and J are trimmed by 6 bases and 0 bases, and the gene matches miss 9 bases of the junction. From the germline V gene (reference sequence), CDR1 is MNHNY and CDR2 is SVGAGI. The source material was PBMCs or T cells enriched from blood (not recorded which). The sequence derives from a woman aged 40 to 55 who had recovered from COVID-19. The V and J segments used are TRBV6-6 and TRBJ2-7, and 12 junctional nucleotides match TRBD2. The CDR3 reads as follows: CASSRGTSGWGSYEQYF. The bases are TGTGCCAGCAGCCGAGGGACTAGCGGGTGGGGCTCCTACGAGCAGTACTTC.